This T cell receptor (beta chain) was sequenced for a study of cytomegalovirus exposure and HLA in healthy donors (TCRdb year 2017). With regard to the full study: In an earlier analysis of 587 of the donors, around 300 Gb of sequence data and about 110 million unique TCR beta sequences from 150 million to 200 million T cells were reported. The genetic ancestry cluster associated with self-reported Caucasian donors included roughly 84% of the 398 genotyped donors. All discovery cohort repertoires had been generated on a single sequencing platform. Donor age, sex, ethnicity and CMV serostatus were compiled alongside the repertoire data. Because of strong linkage in the cohort, roughly five DR-DQ haplotypes were treated as single units for association and clustering. An earlier analysis of approximately 640 of the donors applied high-throughput TCR beta sequencing to assess whether each TCR beta V gene segment acted as functional or pseudogenic. The study combined high-throughput TCR immunosequencing, statistical association of individual TCRs with disease status, and machine learning to predict cytomegalovirus infection status. Both class I and class II loci were covered by HLA typing, at four-digit resolution. In addition to the first cohort of approximately 670 subjects, a separate validation cohort of approximately 110 different subjects was used. The study was designed to test whether signatures of past pathogen exposure could be identified by cataloging public T cell receptors. To study patterns of TCR occurrence, a later analysis re-analyzed previously published TCR beta repertoires from 700 or so donors and added high-resolution HLA genotyping. Rather than drawing on any new phenotypic data, the later analysis identified candidate immune exposures from TCR beta sequences and the way those sequences occurred across donors. On average, 235,054 unique TCR beta nucleotide sequences were sequenced per donor among fewer than 500 genotyped donors of the cohort, with 15% to 20% of those sequences being non-productive. The study profiled the T cell repertoires of 550 to 700 subjects by immunosequencing and related them to cytomegalovirus serostatus. About 320 gigabases of sequencing data and 80 million or so unique TCR sequences were included in an early release covering roughly 600 HLA-typed donors. Typing coverage varied by locus: roughly 629-640 donors for A, B, C, DRB1 and DQB1; roughly 560 for DQA1; about 600 for DPA1; fewer than 480 for DPB1. In a later genetic analysis, genome-wide SNP genotypes for about 55% of the roughly 670 donors were used, and that subset was treated as a discovery cohort. Study-wide findings and limitations: In a later analysis, 16,951 TCR beta sequences were associated with specific HLA alleles at a false discovery rate of 0.05. Across donors, most TCR sequences were observed very rarely, whereas some public TCRs were present in many individuals. In a later analysis, HLA-associated TCR beta chains were found to be more clonally expanded and to have lower generation probabilities than equally common non-associated chains. Linkage disequilibrium might explain the correlated functional status among segregating V segments, but an unknown experimental factor could not be excluded. In vitro tests confirmed that a few of the cytomegalovirus-associated TCR beta chains recognize cytomegalovirus antigens. The authors suggested that the approach could potentially be extended to other disease states and immunological phenotypes. In a later analysis, the rate of TCR association differed among HLA loci, with DRB1 alleles having the most associated TCRs and HLA-C alleles having the fewest. The study gave a list of about 150 TCR beta chains associated with cytomegalovirus. Compared with the 666-donor mean, donors in an Asian-associated ancestry cluster had fewer N-insertions in productive TCRs, according to a later genetic analysis. Most CMV-associated TCR beta chains appeared to be HLA-restricted in a later analysis, and the HLA associations seemed to be driven largely by CMV exposure. Roughly 15 rarely observed V segments, including chromosome 9 orphons, were excluded from the earlier analysis of approximately 500 of the donors because counts were too low. The presence/absence analyses assumed that sequencing depth was roughly uniform across donors, and that assumption may not be true. According to a later analysis, parvovirus B19, influenza, CMV and Epstein-Barr virus appeared linked to several top co-occurrence clusters. For the cohort, immune exposure information was limited to CMV serostatus. In an earlier analysis of some 550 of the donors, most TCR beta V segments were observed in productive rearrangements about 87% or about 30% of the time, broadly matching IMGT annotations. In both the original and validation cohorts, the classifier was reported to diagnose cytomegalovirus status with high specificity and sensitivity. The sequencing pipeline was judged likely to have produced a cluster of highly shared sequence variants as a technical artifact. Because HLA typing was missing for some donors at each locus, association tests included only the typed subset. A further reported finding was that TCR beta sequences accurately predicted the HLA-A and HLA-B alleles for most subjects in the first cohort. A later genetic analysis associated a missense DCLRE1C variant with V-gene and J-gene trimming of TCR beta chains, and an independent cohort replicated the association. When HLA alleles, especially DR and DQ, strongly co-occurred, attributing TCR associations to individual alleles was difficult. Only TCR beta chains were sequenced in this cohort, and the absence of alpha or paired-chain data limited detectable features.

The library relied on the immunoSEQ multiplex PCR assay. The multiplex PCR relied on a mix of 60 forward primers for TCR Vbeta segments and 13 reverse primers for TCR Jbeta segments. The CDR3 region of rearranged TCR beta genes was amplified from genomic DNA with a multiplex PCR assay. Amplified TCR beta libraries were sequenced as 87-base-pair reads on the Illumina HiSeq System. Per the source publication's procedure: Across the 666 repertoires, a later analysis counted about 81 million unique TCR beta chains, roughly 11 million of which were shared by at least two donors. To remove PCR and sequencing errors, raw reads were error-corrected and collapsed into unique sequences using a nearest-neighbor algorithm that merged closely related sequences. V, D and J gene segments were assigned by aligning CDR3 sequences to IMGT reference sequences. For a sequence to be retained, a match of at least six nucleotides to both a V gene segment and a J gene segment was required. A rearrangement was called productive if the CDR3 had no stop codons and remained in frame with V and J, and every other rearrangement was called non-productive. CDR3 was defined by IMGT convention, running from the second conserved V-encoded cysteine to the conserved J-encoded phenylalanine. The earlier analysis of approximately 500 of the donors excluded sequences that lacked an unambiguous match to a single V gene segment. An earlier analysis of a few hundred of the donors called V segments functional above 56.7% productive rearrangements and segregating when the between-donor standard deviation exceeded 5%. A statistical classification framework was built to diagnose cytomegalovirus status from the catalog of TCR beta chain sequences. In a later analysis, TCR nucleotide sequences were compared against IMGT/GENE-DB human TR gene sequences so that V and J genes could be assigned. A later analysis assigned CDR3 sequences and most-parsimonious VDJ recombination scenarios with the TCRdist pipeline. A later analysis defined each TCR beta chain by its CDR3 amino acid sequence plus V-gene family, and excluded reads lacking a unique V-gene family. A later analysis removed 592 highly shared, low-generation-probability nucleotide sequences to deal with suspected cross-contamination and a sequencing artifact. In a later analysis, a clonal expansion index for each public chain was calculated from normalized within-repertoire ranks of inferred template counts. A later analysis computed generation probabilities with a VDJ recombination model fitted to out-of-frame rearrangements, and checked the results against IGoR. Hypergeometric tests were used in a later analysis to score TCR-TCR, TCR-HLA and TCR-CMV co-occurrence, with a repertoire-size bias correction applied to the TCR pairs. In a later analysis, false discovery rates were estimated by permuting HLA or CMV assignments 20 times. In a later analysis, co-occurring TCRs were grouped using DBSCAN, with TCRdist sequence similarity added in when clustering inside HLA-allele-positive subsets. Co-occurrence clustering excluded repertoires with fewer than 30,000 or more than 120,000 public chains, plus five with anomalous nucleotide sharing. TCRdb obtained this table from immuneACCESS and retained in-frame rearrangements with V and J assigned. These tables miss some clones; where compared with another copy, unresolved V genes account for less than half of the shortfall, and the remainder is unexplained. V and J calls and clone size are copied from that table; D and trimming were computed from the DNA. For this sample there are over 65,000 clones; approximately 78% appear just once. The ten top clones hold approximately 9.9% of the sample.

The cohort consisted of 666 healthy bone marrow donors. At the time of sampling, all cohort members were nominally healthy, though unrecorded immune exposures were likely present. The donor was CMV seronegative and belonged to the group of 352 seronegative cohort members. A peripheral blood sample was provided by each donor, and peripheral blood mononuclear cells were used for TCR beta sequencing. The Qiagen DNeasy Blood Extraction Kit was used to extract genomic DNA from the blood cell samples. Comment on this clone: Its binding antigen is unknown. A junction boundary mismatches the germline segment, possibly from a read error.

The sequenced sample consisted of PBMCs. This TCR derives from a middle-aged man in good health and CMV-seronegative.

The sequenced DNA: TGTTCCAGCTCGAAGGGGGGGGGTTGGGATCAGCCCCAGCATTTT. This yields the protein CSSSKGGGWDQPQHF. The rearrangement combines TRBV7-9 with TRBJ1-5; D gene: possibly TRBD1, on 6 matching bases. The germline V gene (reference sequence) gives CDR1 as SEHNR and CDR2 as FQNEAQ. The CDR3, from cysteine to phenylalanine, totals 15 residues. The only DNA kept is the CDR3, 45 bases in frame from the first base. When the CDR3 is completed using the reference TRBV7-9 and TRBJ1-5 genes on either side, the full variable domain is DTGVSQNPRHKITKRGQNVTFRCDPISEHNRLYWYRQTLGQGPEFLTYFQNEAQLEKSRLLSDRFSAERPKGSFSTLEIQRTEQGDSAMYLCSSSKGGGWDQPQHFGDGTRLSIL.